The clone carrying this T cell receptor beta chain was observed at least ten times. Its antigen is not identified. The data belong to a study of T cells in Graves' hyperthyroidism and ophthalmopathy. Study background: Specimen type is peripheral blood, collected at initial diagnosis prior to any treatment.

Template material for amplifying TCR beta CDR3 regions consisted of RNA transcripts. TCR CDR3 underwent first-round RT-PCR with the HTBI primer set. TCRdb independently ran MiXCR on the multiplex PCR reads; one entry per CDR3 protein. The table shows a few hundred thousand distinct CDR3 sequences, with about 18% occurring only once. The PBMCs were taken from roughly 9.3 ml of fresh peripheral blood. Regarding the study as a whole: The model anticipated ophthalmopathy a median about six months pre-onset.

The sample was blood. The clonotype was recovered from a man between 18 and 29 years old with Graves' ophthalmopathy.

The CDR3 nucleotides read TGCAGTGCTAGAGATGAATCTAGGTGGCAGGCGAACACTGAAGCTTTCTTT. Encoded protein: CSARDESRWQANTEAFF. The V gene is TRBV20-1, the J gene TRBJ1-1, with D unresolved. The V gene lost 0 bases and the J gene lost 1 base, with 18 bases spanning the gap. The germline CDR1 and CDR2 sequences are DFQATT and SNEGSKA (reference sequence). CDR3 length equals 17 residues.